The next 12 T cell receptor beta chains were all read from a single sample in a study of CD8 T cells in Susac syndrome. Random hexamers were used to reverse transcribe an amount of roughly 0.5 to 1 ug RNA. TCRdb re-called the immunoSEQ multiplex PCR reads with MiXCR, one entry per CDR3 protein. The sample has more than 90,000 distinct CDR3 sequences; approximately 93% are singletons. Sequencing input: CD4+ T cells from PBMCs. The source is a human donor with multiple sclerosis.

In its sample, this clonotype was seen a few times. The DNA for the CDR3 is TGTGCCAGCAGTTTCGGGACAGGCAATGGCTACACCTTC. Translating it yields CASSFGTGNGYTF. The V call is TRBV7-9, the J call TRBJ1-2, with 8 bases lining up with TRBD1. V was clipped by 6 bases and J by 6 bases; unmatched bases: 6. The CDR3 is 13 residues long. Germline CDR1 reads SEHNR; CDR2 reads FQNEAQ (reference sequence).

The chain recombines TRBV30 with TRBJ1-5, with a possible D match to TRBD1 (5 bases). V lost 0 bases, J lost 7 bases, and 16 bases lay in between. Germline V gives CDR1 GTSNPN, CDR2 SVGIG (reference sequence). This CDR3 is 15 amino acids long. In DNA, the CDR3 is TGTGCCTGGAGTGTACTGGACGGCGGGGGACAGCCCCAGCATTTT. Translated, it gives CAWSVLDGGGQPQHF.

V usage is TRBV7-9 and J usage is TRBJ2-1, with D maybe TRBD2 (5 bases). Germline-derived CDR1 and CDR2 are SEHNR and FQNEAQ (reference sequence). Trimming left V 8 bases short and J 6 bases short, with 11 bases between. The CDR3 has 12 amino acids. This CDR3 is CASAREFNEQFF. CDR3 DNA sequence: TGTGCCAGCGCGAGGGAGTTCAATGAGCAGTTCTTC.

The genes are TRBV19 and TRBJ1-5, with a tentative D call TRBD1 (5 bases). The V gene lost 3 bases and the J gene lost 4 bases, with 13 bases spanning the gap. Germline V gives CDR1 LNHDA, CDR2 SQIVND (reference sequence). The CDR3 totals 15 residues. CDR3 bases: TGTGCCAGTAGTATTAACCATGGGGGGAATCAGCCCCAGCATTTT. Protein sequence: CASSINHGGNQPQHF.

The rearrangement joins TRBV4-3 to TRBJ2-2; no definite D call. Germline CDR1 LGHNA, CDR2 YSLEER. The CDR3 length is 14 residues. Trimming removed 2 bases at V and 1 base at J, with 5 bases between. The CDR3 sequence is CASSQSKNTGELFF. The CDR3 region has the DNA TGCGCCAGCAGCCAATCGAAGAACACCGGGGAGCTGTTTTTT.

CDR3: CASSLGDGVPTEAFF. The CDR3 DNA sequence: TGCGCCAGCAGCTTGGGGGACGGGGTACCCACTGAAGCTTTCTTT. The chain carries TRBV5-1 and TRBJ1-1, with TRBD1 as a possible D gene (5 bases). V was cut by 0 bases and J by 4 bases, with 13 bases left in between. Germline-derived CDR1 and CDR2 are SGHRS and YFSETQ. There are 15 residues in the CDR3.

The chain employs TRBV3-1 and TRBJ2-3; D not certain. This CDR3 has 11 amino acids. Per the germline V gene, CDR1 is LGHDT and CDR2 is YNNKEL (reference sequence). Deletions cut 6 bases from V and 2 bases from J, with 3 bases between. The CDR3, as DNA: TGTGCCAGCAGACACACAGATACGCAGTATTTT. The encoded protein is CASRHTDTQYF.

The V call is TRBV28, the J call TRBJ1-1; 7 nucleotides line up with TRBD1. J was trimmed by 11 bases and V by 2 bases; bases with no gene match: 8. The CDR3 has 13 amino acids. Germline lookup yields CDR1 MDHEN and CDR2 SYDVKM. The DNA of the CDR3 is TGTGCCAGCAGTTTAACTTCGGACAGGTCGGCTTTCTTT. It codes for CASSLTSDRSAFF.

This chain uses TRBV12-3 or TRBV12-4 with TRBJ2-5; no clear D. V lost 3 bases and J lost 2, with 7 bases in between. This CDR3 contains 13 residues. CDR3 DNA: TGTGCCAGCAGTTTTTCGGCGCAAGAGACCCAGTACTTC. It specifies CASSFSAQETQYF.

This chain connects TRBV12-3 or TRBV12-4 to TRBJ1-5; 9 nucleotides line up with TRBD1. There are 15 residues in the CDR3. V shed 6 bases and J 5 bases; nucleotides not matched to a gene: 8. The CDR3 nucleotides are TGTGCCAGCAGGAAAGGACAGGGGTCCTATCAGCCCCAGCATTTT. Residues: CASRKGQGSYQPQHF.

This chain links TRBV6-2 or TRBV6-3 with TRBJ2-3; D call uncertain. Between the trimmed V and J ends, which lost 7 bases and 6 bases, there was a span of 11 bases. Germline lookup yields CDR1 MNHEY and CDR2 SVGEGT. The CDR3 consists of 12 residues. In DNA, the CDR3 is TGTGCCAGCAACGACCACGCGGATACGCAGTATTTT. Its protein is CASNDHADTQYF.

The genes are TRBV2 and TRBJ1-1; possibly TRBD1 for D (6 bases). Deletions cut 4 bases from V and 10 bases from J, with 16 bases between. This CDR3 has 13 residues. CDR1 and CDR2 (germline): SNHLY, FYNNEI. The CDR3 reads CASSGGAGSLAFF. In nucleotides, the CDR3 is TGTGCCAGCAGTGGGGGGGCCGGATCTCTAGCTTTCTTT.